This entry lists 19 T cell receptor beta chains sequenced from one sample in a study of graft-versus-host responses after intestinal transplantation. TCRdb keeps only in-frame clones here, not all; method: immunoSEQ multiplex PCR. This sample has approximately 130,000 clones, with just over 90% found just once. No antigens are known for them. The material was unstimulated CD4+ T cells sorted from spleen or lymph node cells, obtained before intestinal transplant. These receptors were obtained from a human donor who received an intestinal transplant.

This rearrangement joins TRBV7-2 to TRBJ2-3; no reliable D call. Germline V CDR1 and CDR2: SGHTA, FQGNSA. Deletions cut 5 bases from V and 2 bases from J, with 23 bases between. The CDR3 length is 18 residues. CDR3 sequence reads: CASSMGGFGSSFTDTQYF. CDR3 nucleotide sequence: TGTGCCAGCAGCATGGGCGGTTTTGGATCGTCCTTCACAGATACGCAGTATTTT.

Only one count was recorded for this clone. The CDR3 DNA follows: TGCGCCAGCAGCCATGTGTCGACAGAAAGCGGCTACACCTTC. Amino acid sequence: CASSHVSTESGYTF. V gene TRBV4-1 combines with J gene TRBJ1-2; maybe TRBD1 (5 bases). Trimming left V 3 bases short and J 8 bases short, with 16 bases between. Germline V gene lookup returns CDR1 MGHRA and CDR2 YSYEKL. This CDR3 contains 14 residues.

CDR3 nucleotides: TGTGCCAGCAGTCTGGGGGGTGGGGGGGGGCTCAACTATGGCTACACCTTC. Protein product: CASSLGGGGGLNYGYTF. The chain links TRBV27 to TRBJ1-2, with TRBD1 as a possible D gene (6 bases). Germline-derived CDR1 and CDR2 are MNHEY and SMNVEV (reference sequence). This CDR3 is 17 amino acids long. The ends were cut back, 5 bases at V and 2 bases at J, with 21 bases in the middle.

The CDR3 here is CASFTPRGNTEAFF. Here the CDR3 DNA reads TGTGCCAGCTTTACCCCCAGGGGGAACACTGAAGCTTTCTTT. The chain employs TRBV18 and TRBJ1-1; D might be TRBD1 (6 bases). This CDR3 contains 14 residues. Trimming shortened V by 7 bases and J by 1 base, and 13 bases separated the two germline ends. Germline V gives CDR1 KGHSH, CDR2 LQKENI.

This clone is a singleton in its sample. This rearrangement joins TRBV2 to TRBJ1-2; no reliable D call. Trimming removed 6 bases at V and 8 bases at J, with 13 bases between. The CDR3 contains 12 residues. The germline gives CDR1 SNHLY, CDR2 FYNNEI. The CDR3 region is CASRESVVGYTF. The DNA of the CDR3 is TGTGCCAGCAGAGAGTCGGTGGTAGGCTACACCTTC.

The chain has TRBV18 and TRBJ1-3, with D hard to call. The CDR3 spans 16 residues. Between the trimmed V and J ends, which lost 0 bases and 0 bases, there was a span of 9 bases. CDR1 is KGHSH, CDR2 LQKENI, per germline. The CDR3 here is CASSPPAGGSGNTIYF. CDR3 nucleotide sequence: TGTGCCAGCTCACCACCGGCCGGAGGCTCTGGAAACACCATATATTTT.

The rearrangement joins TRBV19 to TRBJ2-1; 9 bases map to TRBD2. This CDR3 has 18 residues. V lost 0 bases, J lost 5 bases, and 11 bases stayed unmatched. Germline values: CDR1 LNHDA, CDR2 SQIVND (reference sequence). CDR3 nucleotide sequence: TGTGCCAGTAGTATAGACGGGACTCGGACTAGCGCGGACAATGAGCAGTTCTTC. This sequence encodes CASSIDGTRTSADNEQFF.

Points on this clone: Within the sample, other DNA sequences also encode this same CDR3. V gene TRBV30 combines with J gene TRBJ1-2; perhaps TRBD1 as D (6 bases). The germline V gene has CDR1 GTSNPN and CDR2 SVGIG (reference sequence). This CDR3 contains 12 residues. The ends were cut back, 0 bases at V and 5 bases at J, with 7 bases in the middle. The CDR3 protein is CAWSVGGYGYTF. The CDR3 coding sequence is TGTGCCTGGAGTGTAGGGGGTTATGGCTACACCTTC.

The rearrangement links TRBV12-5 to TRBJ2-7; TRBD1 or TRBD2 may be the D gene (6 bases each). Trimming left V 6 bases short and J 0 bases short, with 9 bases between. This CDR3 region has 13 residues. Per the germline V gene, CDR1 is LGHNT and CDR2 is FRNRAP. In DNA, the CDR3 is TGTGCTAGTGGGGAGGGGGGCTCCTACGAGCAGTACTTC. Amino acids: CASGEGGSYEQYF.

The chain combines TRBV19 with TRBJ2-5, with D perhaps matching TRBD1 or TRBD2 (5 bases each). Germline V lookup: CDR1 LNHDA, CDR2 SQIVND (reference sequence). Between the trimmed V and J ends, which lost 0 bases and 4 bases, there was a span of 15 bases. The CDR3 consists of 16 residues. Here the CDR3 reads CASSIDLYGDLETQYF. In nucleotides, the CDR3 is TGTGCCAGTAGTATAGATCTATATGGGGACCTAGAGACCCAGTACTTC.

The chain joins TRBV27 to TRBJ2-7, with D perhaps assigned TRBD1 or TRBD2 (5 bases each). V shed 2 bases and J shed 5 bases, with 13 bases lying between them. There are 14 residues in the CDR3. Germline V gene lookup returns CDR1 MNHEY and CDR2 SMNVEV (reference sequence). CDR3 protein: CASSLRGDGDEQYF. The CDR3 DNA reads as TGTGCCAGCAGTTTAAGAGGGGATGGCGACGAGCAGTACTTC.

The chain's CDR3 is CASKMGPLGGYTF. In DNA form, the CDR3 reads TGTGCCAGCAAGATGGGGCCTCTGGGGGGCTACACCTTC. This chain links TRBV6-5 with TRBJ1-2; perhaps TRBD1 as D (5 bases). Trimming pared 7 bases from V and 8 bases from J, leaving 17 bases between. Germline CDR1 reads MNHEY; CDR2 reads SVGAGI. This CDR3 contains 13 residues.

This rearrangement joins TRBV5-8 to TRBJ2-2, with 14 bases that match TRBD2. J gave up 5 bases and V 4 bases, and 4 bases lay outside the gene matches. The CDR3 runs 16 residues. CDR1 is SGHTS, CDR2 YDEGEE, per germline. This CDR3 reads CASSLGLAGETGELFF. The CDR3 coding sequence is TGTGCCAGCAGCCTGGGACTAGCGGGGGAAACCGGGGAGCTGTTTTTT.

On this clone itself: Compared with germline, one end of the junction differs, possibly owing to a read error. The V and J genes are TRBV19 and TRBJ1-5; the match to TRBD1 covers 9 bases. The CDR3 is made up of 18 amino acids. From germline, CDR1 is LNHDA and CDR2 SQIVND (reference sequence). CDR3 amino acids: CASSMGPGQGRSYQPQHF. CDR3 bases: TGTGCCAGTAGTATGGGTCCGGGACAGGGACGTAGCTATCAGCCCCAGCATTTT.

The chain employs TRBV7-3 and TRBJ1-2; D may be TRBD1 (5 bases). Per germline, CDR1 SGHTA and CDR2 FQGTGA. The CDR3 sequence is 13 residues long. Trimming removed 5 bases at V and 2 bases at J, with 9 bases between. As DNA, the CDR3 is TGTGCCAGCAGCGTGGGACCGAACTATGGCTACACCTTC. Translated, it gives CASSVGPNYGYTF.

The chain links TRBV5-6 to TRBJ2-1; 10 bases match TRBD1. This CDR3 comprises 17 residues. Trimming cost V 4 bases and J 9 bases; bases outside gene matches: 16. The germline V gene has CDR1 SGHDT and CDR2 YYEEEE. The CDR3 DNA follows: TGTGCCAGCAGCCCTCTTGTCGGGGACAGGGGCTTTAGTGAGCAGTTCTTC. Its translation: CASSPLVGDRGFSEQFF.

This clone was seen a few times. The chain recombines TRBV10-2 with TRBJ2-7, with D maybe TRBD2 (5 bases). This CDR3 is 14 amino acids long. Germline CDR1 reads WSHSY; CDR2 reads SAAADI. V gave up 6 bases and J gave up 2 bases, with 14 bases separating them. CDR3 bases: TGCGCCAGCAGGAGGGCGACGGTGACCTACGAGCAGTACTTC. The encoded protein is CASRRATVTYEQYF.

The chain has TRBV9 and TRBJ2-6; D may be TRBD2 (6 bases). The CDR3 consists of 14 residues. Germline assignment: CDR1 SGDLS and CDR2 YYNGEE. Trimming stripped 4 bases from V and 4 bases from J, with 9 bases between. As DNA, the CDR3 is TGTGCCAGCAGCCCTCGGGGGGGGGCCAACGTCCTGACTTTC. Its translation is CASSPRGGANVLTF.

The sample holds one count of this clone. The V and J genes are TRBV19 and TRBJ1-6; D is possibly TRBD1 (5 bases). V lost 6 bases and J lost 4, with 10 bases in between. The CDR3 is 14 amino acids. Germline CDR1 and CDR2: LNHDA and SQIVND (reference sequence). DNA of the CDR3: TGTGCCAGTAGCAGGGCGATATATAATTCACCCCTCCACTTT. Its protein is CASSRAIYNSPLHF.